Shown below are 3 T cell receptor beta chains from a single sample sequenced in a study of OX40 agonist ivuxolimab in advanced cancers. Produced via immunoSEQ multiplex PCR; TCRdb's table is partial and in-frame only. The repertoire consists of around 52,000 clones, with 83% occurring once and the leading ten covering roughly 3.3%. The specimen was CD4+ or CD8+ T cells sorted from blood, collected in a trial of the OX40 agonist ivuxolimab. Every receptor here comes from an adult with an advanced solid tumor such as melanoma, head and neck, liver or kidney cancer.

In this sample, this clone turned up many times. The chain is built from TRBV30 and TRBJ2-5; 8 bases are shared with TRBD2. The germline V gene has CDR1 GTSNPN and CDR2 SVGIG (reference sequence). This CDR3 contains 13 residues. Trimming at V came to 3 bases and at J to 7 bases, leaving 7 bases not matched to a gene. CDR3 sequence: CAWRVTSVSTQYF. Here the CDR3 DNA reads TGTGCCTGGAGGGTGACTAGCGTATCGACCCAGTACTTC.

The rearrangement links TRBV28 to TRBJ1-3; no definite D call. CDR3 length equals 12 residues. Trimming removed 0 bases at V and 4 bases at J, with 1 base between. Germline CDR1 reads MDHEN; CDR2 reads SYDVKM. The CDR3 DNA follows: TGTGCCAGCAGTTTATGGGGAAACACCATATATTTT. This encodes CASSLWGNTIYF.

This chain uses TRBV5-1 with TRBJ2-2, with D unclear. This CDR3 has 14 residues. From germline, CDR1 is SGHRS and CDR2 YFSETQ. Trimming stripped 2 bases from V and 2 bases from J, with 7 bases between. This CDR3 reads CASSFNTNTGELFF. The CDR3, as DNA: TGCGCCAGCAGCTTCAATACCAACACCGGGGAGCTGTTTTTT.